A single T cell receptor beta chain is shown here with its context. This sample was taken from a study of ipilimumab plus nivolumab after autologous stem cell transplantation. As for the study in general: Patients received a median of roughly five ipilimumab and roughly eight nivolumab doses. The myeloma cohort included high-risk transplant-naive patients and patients relapsing within 3 years of a first autologous transplant.

This CDR3 comprises 15 residues. Germline V lookup: CDR1 MDHEN, CDR2 SYDVKM. V shed 4 bases, J shed 4 bases, and the junction held 1 base outside the gene matches. Here immunoSEQ multiplex PCR was the method, and the copy in TCRdb shows in-frame clones only, minus some. Of tens of thousands of clones listed, about 91% are singletons. Patients received nivolumab 3 mg/kg at weeks 1, 4, 7, 10, then fortnightly to week 26. The sequence was collected from a male donor with multiple myeloma. The source material was PBMCs, sampled in a trial of ipilimumab plus nivolumab as post-transplant consolidation. This chain joins TRBV28 and TRBJ2-2; 12 bases line up with TRBD1. CDR3 residues: CASSWDRGPTGELFF. The CDR3 nucleotides are TGTGCCAGCAGTTGGGACAGGGGGCCCACCGGGGAGCTGTTTTTT. Full variable domain (missing parts from reference TRBV28 and TRBJ2-2): DVKVTQSSRYLVKRTGEKVFLECVQDMDHENMFWYRQDPGLGLRLIYFSYDVKMKEKGDIPEGYSVSREKKERFSLILESASTNQTSMYLCASSWDRGPTGELFFGEGSRLTVL.